These 2 T cell receptor beta chains came from one sample sequenced in a study of OX40 agonist ivuxolimab in advanced cancers. TCRdb's copy holds only in-frame clones and misses some; the assay was immunoSEQ multiplex PCR. This table has 45,000 to 50,000 clones, roughly 90% appearing once. The specimen was CD4+ or CD8+ T cells sorted from blood, collected in a trial of the OX40 agonist ivuxolimab. All receptors derive from an adult with an advanced solid tumor such as melanoma, head and neck, liver or kidney cancer.

The chain carries TRBV13 and TRBJ1-2; 7 bases map to TRBD1. The CDR3 sequence is 15 residues long. The ends lost 7 bases at V and 4 bases at J; junction bases unmatched: 12. CDR1 and CDR2 from the germline V gene are PRHDT and FYEKMQ (reference sequence). The CDR3, as DNA: TGTGCCAGCATATCCGAGCGGGACAGCCGCTATGGCTACACCTTC. It yields the protein CASISERDSRYGYTF.

By share, this clone ranks as medium-sized. The chain joins TRBV2 to TRBJ2-3, with a possible D match to TRBD1 (5 bases). Germline V gene sequence: CDR1 SNHLY, CDR2 FYNNEI. The CDR3 contains 15 residues. V was cut by 9 bases and J by 0 bases, with 16 bases left in between. The CDR3 protein is CAREDMSESTDTQYF. CDR3 sequence (DNA): TGTGCCAGAGAGGACATGTCGGAAAGCACAGATACGCAGTATTTT.